Listed below are T cell receptor beta chains from one sample, sequenced in a study of OX40 agonist ivuxolimab in advanced cancers. Generated by immunoSEQ multiplex PCR, the TCRdb table keeps only in-frame clones and is missing some. The sample lists more than 50,000 clones; approximately 85% were seen once. Sample: CD4+ or CD8+ T cells sorted from blood, taken in a trial of the OX40 agonist ivuxolimab. The receptors were gathered from an adult with an advanced solid tumor such as melanoma, head and neck, liver or kidney cancer. Each CDR3 is given with its conserved first and last residue. A D gene is named only where the DNA matches it firmly. Expanded clones get a size class; other rows say once, few or many, or leave the size out.

d_call j_call clone_size v_call cdr3_nt cdr3_aa
- TRBJ1-1 - TRBV7-7 TGTGCTAGCAGCTTAAGACAGAACACTGAAGCTTTCTTT CASSLRQNTEAFF
- TRBJ1-3 few TRBV10-3 TGTGCCATCTCCCCGGACACCGAGGCTGGAAACACCATATATTTT CAISPDTEAGNTIYF
- TRBJ1-2 - TRBV19 TGTGCCAGTAGTATAGTCGGGGCCAACTATGGCTACACCTTC CASSIVGANYGYTF
TRBD2 TRBJ2-5 - TRBV15 TGTGCCACCAGCGCTCGACTAGCGGGGGTTCGGGAGACCCAGTACTTC CATSARLAGVRETQYF
- TRBJ2-2 - TRBV19 TGTGCCACCCATTCGGGTTGGGGGAACACCGGGGAGCTGTTTTTT CATHSGWGNTGELFF
- TRBJ2-5 - TRBV7-2 TGTGCCAGCAGCTTATCGGTGTCCAGAGCGGAGACCCAGTACTTC CASSLSVSRAETQYF
- TRBJ2-2 - TRBV5-1 TGCGCCAGCAAGTGGATAGAGAACACCGGGGAGCTGTTTTTT CASKWIENTGELFF
TRBD1 TRBJ1-2 few TRBV18 TGTGCCAGCTCACCGATGACAGGGGGTGATACACTCGATGGCTACACCTTC CASSPMTGGDTLDGYTF
- TRBJ2-3 - TRBV21-1 TGTGCCAGCAGCAAAAGGGAGGGACCTAGCACAGATACGCAGTATTTT CASSKREGPSTDTQYF
TRBD1 TRBJ1-2 - TRBV28 TGTGCCAACCGGGACAGTACTAACTATGGCTACACCTTC CANRDSTNYGYTF
- TRBJ2-7 - TRBV28 TGTGCCAGCAGTTTAAGGCTGGAAGGCGAGCAGTACTTC CASSLRLEGEQYF
- TRBJ1-1 - TRBV5-6 TGTGCCAGCAGCTTACTTGACAGCCATATGAACACTGAAGCTTTCTTT CASSLLDSHMNTEAFF
- TRBJ1-2 - TRBV6-1 TGTGCCAGCAGTGAATCGGCAGGGCCGTATGGCTACACCTTC CASSESAGPYGYTF
- TRBJ2-1 - TRBV7-2 TGTGCCAGCAGCTTAGACAGGGCCAACAATGAGCAGTTCTTC CASSLDRANNEQFF
- TRBJ2-1 - TRBV5-1 TGCGCCAGCAGCTTGGGCTATAGCTCCTACAATGAGCAGTTCTTC CASSLGYSSYNEQFF
- TRBJ1-1 once TRBV19 TGTGCCATCTCACAGGGTATCGGGTACACTGAAGCTTTCTTT CAISQGIGYTEAFF
- TRBJ2-1 - TRBV28 TGTGCCAGCAGTTTAAGTTTCGGGCAGGGAAGGCTCTTC CASSLSFGQGRLF
- TRBJ2-4 - TRBV5-6 TGTGCCAGCAGCCCGACAGTACCCAAAAACATTCAGTACTTC CASSPTVPKNIQYF
- TRBJ1-3 - TRBV30 TGTGCCCTCGGGGGCTCTGGAAACACCATATATTTT CALGGSGNTIYF
TRBD1 TRBJ1-1 - TRBV19 TGTGCCAGTACTATAAGACAGGGAGGTGAAGCTTTCTTT CASTIRQGGEAFF
- TRBJ2-7 - TRBV9 TGTGCCAGCAGCTCCGAGGTAGGGTTCGACGAGCAGTACTTC CASSSEVGFDEQYF
- TRBJ2-3 - TRBV2 TGTGCCAGCAGTGCACAGGGAGGGAGCACAGATACGCAGTATTTT CASSAQGGSTDTQYF
- TRBJ2-7 - TRBV18 TGTGCCAGCTCCCCGACAGAGAACTCCTACGAGCAGTACTTC CASSPTENSYEQYF
- TRBJ2-7 - TRBV9 TGTGCCAGCATCGTCTTAGGGACCGAGCGCGATGAGCAGTACTTC CASIVLGTERDEQYF
- TRBJ2-7 - TRBV5-1 TGCGCCAGCAGCTTGGCTCCGACGGGTCTCTCCTACGAGCAGTACTTC CASSLAPTGLSYEQYF
TRBD2 TRBJ2-3 - TRBV11-2 TGTGCCAGCAGCTTGGAGCGGGGTAGGAGAGATACGCAGTATTTT CASSLERGRRDTQYF
- TRBJ2-5 once TRBV4-2 TGTGCCAGCAGCCAGGCCAGGGAAGAGACCCAGTACTTC CASSQAREETQYF
- TRBJ1-6 few TRBV18 TGTGCCAGCTCACCACGGAGGACGCAAGACATGGCACCCCTCCACTTT CASSPRRTQDMAPLHF
- TRBJ2-1 - TRBV19 TGTGCCAGTAGTCAGGAGGGGGGGCCCAATGAGCAGTTCTTC CASSQEGGPNEQFF
- TRBJ2-1 - TRBV7-9 TGTGCCAGCAGCTCACAGGGAGGTGGGCCCAATGAGCAGCTCTTC CASSSQGGGPNEQLF
- TRBJ2-5 once TRBV19 TGTGCCAGTAGTATAGAAGAGACCCAGTACTTC CASSIEETQYF
- TRBJ1-5 few TRBV19 TGTGCCAGTAGTATCACACCCCAAGGCAGCAATCAGCCCCAGCATTTT CASSITPQGSNQPQHF
TRBD2 TRBJ2-1 - TRBV7-3 TGTGCCAGCAGCCCAGCGGGGAATGAGCAGTTCTTC CASSPAGNEQFF
- TRBJ1-2 - TRBV6-5 TGTGCCAGCGGGGCCCTCGGGGGGACCTATGGCTACACCTTC CASGALGGTYGYTF
TRBD2 TRBJ2-5 - TRBV11-3 TGTGCCAGCAGCCCCGGACTAGGGGCGGAGACCCAGTACTTC CASSPGLGAETQYF
- TRBJ2-7 - TRBV5-4 TGTGCCAGCAGCTCACACTACGAGCAGTACTTC CASSSHYEQYF
- TRBJ2-7 - TRBV18 TGTGCCAGCTCACCGGCAGGGGGGAGCTCCTACGAGCAGTACTTC CASSPAGGSSYEQYF
- TRBJ2-3 - TRBV5-1 TGCGCCAGCAGCGCAGGACCGGGACAACAGGGTACAGATACGCAGTATTTT CASSAGPGQQGTDTQYF
- TRBJ2-3 - TRBV7-3 TGTGCCAGCGGTCCAAAAGATACGCAGTATTTT CASGPKDTQYF
- TRBJ2-5 - TRBV19 TGTGCCAGTAGTATATCGGCCAGGGAATCTGGACAGTACTTC CASSISARESGQYF
- TRBJ2-5 - TRBV7-9 TGTGCCAGCAGCAACCAAGAGACCCAGTACTTC CASSNQETQYF
- TRBJ2-2 - TRBV7-9 TGTGCCAGCAGCTTTCAGGGGACCGGGGAGCTGTTTTTT CASSFQGTGELFF
TRBD2 TRBJ2-5 - TRBV28 TGTGCCAGCAGACTATCCGGGACTAGCGGGGGGCTGGAGTACTTC CASRLSGTSGGLEYF
- TRBJ2-1 once TRBV28 TGTGCCAGCAGTTCCGCGGAGTTCAATGAGCAGTTCTTC CASSSAEFNEQFF
TRBD1 TRBJ1-2 - TRBV27 TGTGCCAGCACCCCGGGACAGGGAGGTAACTATGGCTACACCTTC CASTPGQGGNYGYTF
- TRBJ2-7 - TRBV14 TGTGCCAGCAGCCCCCATGGCGGCGAGCAGTACTTC CASSPHGGEQYF
- TRBJ2-6 - TRBV6-6 TGTGCCAGCAGAGGGACGCAGGGGGCCAACGTCCTGACTTTC CASRGTQGANVLTF
- TRBJ2-6 - TRBV19 TGTGCCAGTAGTATTATGACCTCAGGGTCTGGGGCCAACGTCCTGACTTTC CASSIMTSGSGANVLTF
- TRBJ2-2 - TRBV9 TGTGCCAGCAGCGTAGGGACTGTCAAAGCCCATCCCGGGGAGCTGTTTTTT CASSVGTVKAHPGELFF
TRBD1 TRBJ1-1 - TRBV25-1 TGTGCCAGCAGTGTCCGACAGGGCAACACTGAAGCTTTCTTT CASSVRQGNTEAFF
- TRBJ1-1 - TRBV27 TGTGCCAGCAGTTTCAGTCGAGCAAGGTCTGAAGCTTTCTTT CASSFSRARSEAFF
- TRBJ2-2 - TRBV7-3 TGTGCCAGCAGCTCAAGGGGGAACACCGGGGAGCTGTTTTTT CASSSRGNTGELFF
TRBD1 TRBJ1-2 - TRBV9 TGTGCCAGCAGCGCGGTACAGGGGGCAAGTGGCTACACCTTC CASSAVQGASGYTF
- TRBJ1-4 - TRBV5-1 TGCGCCAGCAGCATACGCCCACAGGGCGCTAATGAAAAACTGTTTTTT CASSIRPQGANEKLFF
TRBD1 TRBJ2-1 once TRBV5-6 TGTGCCAGCAGCGCAAGTACAGGGGGCGATGAGCAGTTCTTC CASSASTGGDEQFF
TRBD1 TRBJ1-1 - TRBV6-1 TGTGCCAGCAGTGAAGCCCACCCCGGACAGGGAGATATCACTGAAGCTTTCTTT CASSEAHPGQGDITEAFF